This T cell receptor beta chain is from a study of T-cell reconstitution after alpha-beta-depleted transplantation in children. Preparation of the TCRbeta library involved a method that used unique molecular identifiers. One entry per CDR3 protein, called by TCRdb with MiXCR from the PCR reads. The table includes roughly 150,000 distinct CDR3 sequences, around 10% detected once. The CDR3 extends over 14 amino acids. The V and J ends lost 3 bases and 5 bases, in that order; junction bases with no gene match: 2. Germline V CDR1 and CDR2: SGDLS, YYNGEE. Overall study findings and caveats: TCRbeta diversity was high at day 60 in some patients (a result of surviving recipient T cells and thymic progenitors).

This clonotype occurred many times. Antigen specificity is unknown. The sequencing here drew on PBMCs, taken before TCRalphabeta/CD19-depleted stem cell transplant. V and J are TRBV9 and TRBJ2-3; 11 bases are a match to TRBD1. The receptor's source is a boy between 2 and 10 years old with acute myeloid leukemia, due to receive a stem cell transplant. CDR3 nucleotides: TGTGCCAGCAGCGGAGGGACAGGGGGAGATACGCAGTATTTT. It codes for CASSGGTGGDTQYF.